The T cell receptor (beta chain) under discussion was sequenced for a study of T-cell reconstitution after alpha-beta-depleted transplantation in children. Overall study results and limits: The study traced high day-60 TCRbeta diversity in some patients to surviving recipient T cells and thymic progenitors. Fresh T-cell production supplied most of the T-cell counts and diversity seen one year after transplant.

The CDR3 sequence is 14 residues long. The V end lost 7 bases, the J end lost 0 bases, and 13 bases lay between the germline ends. Germline V gene data show CDR1 as DFQATT and CDR2 as SNEGSKA (reference sequence). This clonotype was recorded a few times. Its antigen is unidentified. Using unique molecular identifiers, the investigators prepared the TCRbeta library. A single record per CDR3 protein comes from TCRdb applying MiXCR to the PCR reads. Of 500,000 to 750,000 distinct CDR3 sequences listed, 10% to 15% are singletons. The rearrangement links TRBV20-1 to TRBJ2-1, with D uncertain. The sequence came from a male patient between 10 and 17 years old who had a stem cell transplant for acute myeloid leukemia, so the T cells may come from the graft donor. Sequenced here: PBMCs, mostly from graft donor cells, sampled 360 days after TCRalphabeta/CD19-depleted stem cell transplant. The CDR3 coding sequence is TGCAGTGGGGCTCGCGGTAGCTCCTACAATGAGCAGTTCTTC. Its protein is CSGARGSSYNEQFF.